Sequencing of this TCR beta chain was carried out in a study of T cells in Graves' hyperthyroidism and ophthalmopathy. CDR3 length: 10 amino acids. The investigators amplified TCR beta CDR3 regions from RNA transcripts. First-round RT-PCR with HTBI primers amplified the TCR CDR3 region. TCRdb called the multiplex PCR reads again in MiXCR, with one record for every CDR3 protein. Of around 380,000 distinct CDR3 sequences listed, roughly 14% were seen once; the top ten hold 20%. Study observations and caveats: The majority of expanded thyroid clonotypes above 0.001 also appeared in blood.

This clonotype has a count of ten or more. The target antigen is unknown. The clonotype was recovered from a young man with Graves' hyperthyroidism that later progressed to Graves' ophthalmopathy. Source material: blood. This sequence joins TRBV12-3 or TRBV12-4 and TRBJ2-7, with TRBD2 matching 9 bases. The CDR3 nucleotides are TGTGCTAGCGGGGGCCTCGAGCAGTACTTC. Translation: CASGGLEQYF.